The 30 T cell receptor beta chains listed next were all sequenced from one sample in a study of post-analysis software for immune sequencing data. Overall study findings and caveats: Patients showed TRBV5-6, TRBV5-1 and TRBV20-1 among 4 or 5 TRBV segments more frequent than in controls.

No antigen is known for these receptors. The TCR beta cDNA libraries carried unique molecular identifiers. TCRdb recomputed calls from the PCR reads with MiXCR, one row per CDR3 protein. Of roughly 700,000 distinct CDR3 sequences in the sample, less than 35% were seen once. The source material was blood. These receptors were taken from a girl aged 10 to 17 with multiple sclerosis.

This chain uses TRBV20-1 with TRBJ1-2, with 8 positions matching TRBD1. The V gene end was trimmed by 2 bases and the J gene end by 8 bases; junction bases not matched to a gene: 10. CDR1 and CDR2 (germline): DFQATT, SNEGSKA (reference sequence). This CDR3 is 14 amino acids long. The CDR3 nucleotides are TGCAGTGCTAGATCAGGGGGAACAGGGGGAGGCTACACCTTC. Translating it yields CSARSGGTGGGYTF.

This clonotype appeared a few times. This rearrangement joins TRBV4-3 to TRBJ1-4; D uncertain. This CDR3 has 13 residues. The germline V and J ends were trimmed by 4 bases and 8 bases, with 11 bases remaining between them. Germline-derived CDR1 and CDR2 are LGHNA and YSLEER. CDR3 nucleotide sequence: TGCGCCAGCAGCCTCGAAGAAGGCGAAAAACTGTTTTTT. Translation gives CASSLEEGEKLFF.

This clonotype was seen only a few times. The chain employs TRBV12-3 or TRBV12-4 and TRBJ2-3; 12 bases are a match to TRBD2. V lost 5 bases, J lost 4 bases, and 7 bases stayed unmatched. The CDR3 contains 16 residues. The CDR3 DNA reads TGTGCCAGCAGTCTCCGGACTAGCGGGAAGCCAGATACGCAGTATTTT. It codes for CASSLRTSGKPDTQYF.

The V and J genes are TRBV28 and TRBJ2-5; weak D call: TRBD2 (5 bases). CDR3 size: 15 residues. Germline loops: CDR1 MDHEN, CDR2 SYDVKM. Trimming took 2 bases from V and 6 from J, leaving 16 bases between them. The CDR3 protein is CASSLIGREGKTQYF. In nucleotides, the CDR3 is TGTGCCAGCAGTTTAATCGGCCGGGAAGGAAAGACCCAGTACTTC.

This chain links TRBV5-1 with TRBJ1-2; possible D gene TRBD1, 5 bases. This CDR3 is built from 17 residues. Trimming cost V 0 bases and J 8 bases, with 23 bases left between them. From germline, CDR1 is SGHRS and CDR2 YFSETQ. The CDR3 here is CASSLGDAGKIVQGYTF. The CDR3 coding sequence is TGCGCCAGCAGCTTGGGGGATGCAGGGAAGATAGTCCAGGGCTACACCTTC.

This clonotype showed up just a few times. V and J are TRBV7-2 and TRBJ2-7, with 11 bases fitting TRBD2. From germline, CDR1 is SGHTA and CDR2 FQGNSA. There are 16 residues in the CDR3. The trim removed 4 bases at V and 2 bases at J, leaving 7 bases unmatched. CDR3 DNA sequence: TGTGCCAGCAGCTACCAAGGGACTAGCGGCGCCTACGAGCAGTACTTC. This translates into CASSYQGTSGAYEQYF.

This clonotype has just a few counts. The V call is TRBV7-9, the J call TRBJ2-5; 9 nucleotides match TRBD2. The V segment lost 5 bases and the J segment 11 bases; nucleotides outside the gene matches: 9. This CDR3 region has 13 residues. In germline, CDR1 is SEHNR, CDR2 FQNEAQ (reference sequence). The CDR3, as DNA: TGTGCCAGCAGCAATGGGCTAGCGGGACAGCAGTACTTC. Translation gives CASSNGLAGQQYF.

The rearrangement joins TRBV29-1 to TRBJ2-6; the D call may be TRBD1 or TRBD2 (7 bases each). This CDR3 contains 20 residues. CDR1 and CDR2 (germline): SQVTM, ANQGSEA. The V end lost 1 base, the J end lost 0 bases, and 22 bases lay between the germline ends. This CDR3 is CSVEGRGGGLSSSGANVLTF. The CDR3 bases are TGCAGCGTTGAAGGCAGGGGGGGCGGATTATCAAGCTCTGGGGCCAACGTCCTGACTTTC.

The CDR3 DNA is TGTGCCAGCAGCTTGAATGCGGTGGACCAGTTCTTC. Protein product: CASSLNAVDQFF. The V call is TRBV5-5, the J call TRBJ2-1; D call uncertain. The ends were cut back, 1 base at V and 13 bases at J, with 12 bases in the middle. In germline, CDR1 is SGHKS, CDR2 YYEKEE (reference sequence). This CDR3 is 12 amino acids long.

CDR3 DNA: TGTGCCAGCTCCGGGACAGGGTCTTATGAGCAGTTCTTC. It encodes CASSGTGSYEQFF. This chain uses TRBV18 with TRBJ2-1, with 9 bases fitting TRBD1. Per germline, CDR1 KGHSH and CDR2 LQKENI. The CDR3 is 13 amino acids. V shed 6 bases and J 8 bases; nucleotides not matched to a gene: 5.

The chain is built from TRBV3-1 and TRBJ1-2; D is undetermined. Germline loops: CDR1 LGHDT, CDR2 YNNKEL (reference sequence). This CDR3 is built from 14 residues. V was clipped by 0 bases and J by 7 bases, with 12 bases between them. CDR3 sequence (DNA): TGTGCCAGCAGCCAAGAGTTTGGGAAAGTTGGCTACACCTTC. This codes for CASSQEFGKVGYTF.

V is TRBV5-1 and J is TRBJ2-3; TRBD2 matches at 9 bases. Germline values: CDR1 SGHRS, CDR2 YFSETQ. This CDR3 spans 15 amino acids. The V gene end was trimmed by 2 bases and the J gene end by 6 bases; junction bases not matched to a gene: 7. The CDR3 DNA sequence: TGCGCCAGCAGCTTTAATAGCGGGGGTCAGGATACGCAGTATTTT. Translated: CASSFNSGGQDTQYF.

This clonotype was seen a few times. V and J are TRBV5-1 and TRBJ1-2; 8 bases align to TRBD1. V lost 4 bases and J lost 0; bases outside the gene matches: 8. CDR3 length equals 16 residues. The germline CDR1 and CDR2 sequences are SGHRS and YFSETQ. CDR3 bases: TGCGCCAGCAGCCCCCGGACAGGGTACGCTAACTATGGCTACACCTTC. Translating gives CASSPRTGYANYGYTF.

J is TRBJ2-3 and V is TRBV20-1; TRBD2 agrees at 8 bases. The CDR3 is made up of 12 amino acids. Germline V gives CDR1 DFQATT, CDR2 SNEGSKA (reference sequence). CDR3 nucleotides: TGCGGAATAGCGGGGACAACAGATACGCAGTATTTT. It codes for CGIAGTTDTQYF.

The chain is built from TRBV7-2 and TRBJ2-7; D is uncertain. The CDR3 totals 14 residues. CDR1 is SGHTA and CDR2 is FQGNSA in the germline V gene. V lost 1 base and J lost 0, with 7 bases in between. The CDR3 DNA reads as TGTGCCAGCAGCTTAGTGGCCAACTCCTACGAGCAGTACTTC. It encodes CASSLVANSYEQYF.

As to this clonotype: The junction does not match germline at one end; this may be a read error. The CDR3 coding sequence is TGCGCCAGCAGCCCCGACAGTTTTAGCAATCAGTCCCAGCATTTT. Encoded protein: CASSPDSFSNQSQHF. The gene calls are TRBV5-1 and TRBJ1-5; D might be TRBD1 (5 bases). There are 15 residues in the CDR3. Germline V gene data show CDR1 as SGHRS and CDR2 as YFSETQ.

The chain recombines TRBV27 with TRBJ2-3, with 12 bases identical to TRBD2. The germline V gene has CDR1 MNHEY and CDR2 SMNVEV (reference sequence). The junction had 1 base not matched to a gene; V was cut back by 6 bases and J by 6 bases. This CDR3 contains 13 residues. The CDR3 sequence is CASRGTSGDTQYF. The CDR3 DNA is TGTGCCAGCAGGGGGACTAGCGGGGATACGCAGTATTTT.

The V and J genes are TRBV3-1 and TRBJ2-1; D uncertain. V lost 1 base and J 10 bases, leaving 14 bases between the germline ends. CDR1 and CDR2 from the germline V gene are LGHDT and YNNKEL (reference sequence). The CDR3 is 14 amino acids. DNA for the CDR3: TGTGCCAGCAGCCAAGCCGTCTCCTTTCGCGAGCAGTTCTTC. It specifies CASSQAVSFREQFF.

This clonotype has more than one count but fewer than ten. The genes are TRBV24-1 and TRBJ2-5; unclear D gene. The V end was cut by 2 bases, the J end by 2 bases, with 11 bases between. Germline V gene lookup returns CDR1 KGHDR and CDR2 SFDVKD. This CDR3 is 15 amino acids long. The CDR3, as DNA: TGTGCCACCAGTGATTCAACACAGAATCAAGAGACCCAGTACTTC. Amino acids: CATSDSTQNQETQYF.

V is TRBV6-1 and J is TRBJ1-5; possibly TRBD1 for D (5 bases). The CDR3 spans 15 residues. Germline CDR1 is MNHNS and CDR2 is SASEGT. Trimming left V 1 base short and J 7 bases short, with 14 bases between. In nucleotides, the CDR3 is TGTGCCAGCAGTGAAGGGGGGGGGTCCAAGCAGCCCCAGCATTTT. Its protein product is CASSEGGGSKQPQHF.

This chain links TRBV6-5 with TRBJ1-4; D may be TRBD1 (6 bases). Germline CDR1 reads MNHEY; CDR2 reads SVGAGI. The CDR3 sequence is 15 residues long. The germline V and J ends were trimmed by 6 bases and 3 bases, with 14 bases remaining between them. CDR3 sequence: CASRGTTGPNEKLFF. The CDR3 DNA is TGTGCCAGCAGGGGAACGACAGGTCCTAATGAAAAACTGTTTTTT.

The rearrangement uses TRBV6-5 and TRBJ1-1; the D is unclear. In germline, CDR1 is MNHEY, CDR2 SVGAGI. The CDR3 is made up of 15 amino acids. Trimming left V 2 bases short and J 5 bases short, with 15 bases between. CDR3 protein: CASSYRPVGRTEAFF. The CDR3 DNA reads as TGTGCCAGCAGTTACAGACCGGTAGGCAGGACTGAAGCTTTCTTT.

This clonotype was observed a few times. This chain uses TRBV28 with TRBJ1-5, with a tentative D call TRBD1 (5 bases). This CDR3 comprises 14 residues. Looked up from germline, CDR1 is MDHEN and CDR2 is SYDVKM. Trimming removed 8 bases from V and 3 bases from J, with 14 bases in between. Here the CDR3 DNA reads TGTGCCAGCTGTGGGACTTTGGCCAATCAGCCCCAGCATTTT. Its protein is CASCGTLANQPQHF.

This clonotype was counted between two and nine times. J is TRBJ2-3 and V is TRBV27; 11 bases are a match to TRBD1. CDR3 size: 15 residues. Trimming took 3 bases from V and 5 from J; bases not matched to a gene: 4. The V gene's germline CDR1 is MNHEY and CDR2 SMNVEV (reference sequence). The CDR3 DNA reads as TGTGCCAGCAGTTTTCTTGGGACAGGGGGAGATACGCAGTATTTT. It yields the protein CASSFLGTGGDTQYF.

J is TRBJ2-1 and V is TRBV11-2, with 10 bases fitting TRBD2. Losses at the gene ends were 1 base for V and 9 bases for J; bases not matched to a gene: 6. Germline CDR1 reads SGHAT; CDR2 reads FQNNGV. The CDR3 totals 15 residues. The CDR3 nucleotides read TGTGCCAGCAGCTTAGTCTCTAGCGGGGGCCTTGAGCAGTTCTTC. Residues: CASSLVSSGGLEQFF.

In this sample, this clonotype turned up a few times. DNA of the CDR3: TGCAGCGTGACCCGTGGGGGGAGCAGCACAGATACGCAGTATTTT. It codes for CSVTRGGSSTDTQYF. The rearrangement joins TRBV29-1 to TRBJ2-3; a possible D gene is TRBD2 (6 bases). This CDR3 spans 15 amino acids. The ends were cut back, 6 bases at V and 0 bases at J, with 16 bases in the middle. Germline assignment: CDR1 SQVTM and CDR2 ANQGSEA.

This clonotype has a handful of counts. The chain carries TRBV4-3 and TRBJ2-1; 10 nucleotides align to TRBD2. Looked up from germline, CDR1 is LGHNA and CDR2 is YSLEER. The CDR3 totals 16 residues. J lost 8 bases, V lost 0 bases, and 7 bases had no gene match. The CDR3: CASSQDGLAGVDEQFF. In DNA form, the CDR3 reads TGCGCCAGCAGCCAAGATGGGCTAGCGGGAGTGGATGAGCAGTTCTTC.

This clonotype was recorded a few times. The rearrangement uses TRBV20-1 and TRBJ2-7; D unresolved. The germline V gene encodes CDR1 DFQATT and CDR2 SNEGSKA (reference sequence). V dropped 3 bases and J dropped 2 bases, with 8 bases sitting between them. This CDR3 has 12 residues. The CDR3 is CSASSRAYEQYF. Here the CDR3 DNA reads TGCAGTGCTAGCTCCCGGGCCTACGAGCAGTACTTC.

This clonotype was counted a single time. Germline is not matched at one junction end, which may reflect a read error. V and J are TRBV29-1 and TRBJ1-4, with D hard to call. Germline CDR1 is SQVTM and CDR2 is ANQGSEA. The CDR3 has 12 amino acids. CDR3 region: CSVGTNNEKRFF. The CDR3 DNA is TGCAGCGTTGGGACTAATAATGAAAAACGGTTTTTT.

This clonotype was detected a few times. J is TRBJ2-1 and V is TRBV12-3 or TRBV12-4; 8 positions agree with TRBD2. This CDR3 contains 16 residues. V shed 6 bases, J shed 6 bases, and the junction held 13 bases outside the gene matches. The DNA of the CDR3 is TGTGCCAGCAGCTCCCGGGGGGCGGGGGGAGGCAATGAGCAGTTCTTC. This sequence encodes CASSSRGAGGGNEQFF.